The 18 T cell receptor beta chains reported below all come from one sample, sequenced in a study of T cells expressing NK-cell markers. TCRdb reprocessed the 5' RACE reads and keeps a single row for each CDR3 protein, giving no DNA. The sample includes fewer than 400,000 distinct CDR3 sequences. Sequences were obtained from blood T cells: a sorted CD56 or NKG2C T cell subset, CD4+ or CD8+ T cells, or bulk PBMC T cells (not recorded which). The receptors stem from a man aged 18 to 69 in good health.

The rearrangement joins TRBV7-8 to TRBJ2-7. The CDR3 contains 17 residues. CDR1 and CDR2 from the germline V gene are SGHVS and FQNEAQ. The CDR3 reads CASSLKFEETSPYEQYF.

V gene TRBV27 combines with J gene TRBJ2-7. Per germline, CDR1 MNHEY and CDR2 SMNVEV (reference sequence). The CDR3 consists of 14 residues. The CDR3 is CASSSRTLPYEQYF.

The chain is built from TRBV6-7 and TRBJ1-1; TCRdb's D call of TRBD1 is untestable without DNA. TRBV6-7 carries the ORF label, with uncertain function. The CDR3 totals 14 residues. The CDR3: CASKGRGADTEAFF.

The rearrangement uses TRBV13 and TRBJ2-1. The germline gives CDR1 PRHDT, CDR2 FYEKMQ (reference sequence). CDR3 length: 13 residues. This CDR3 is CASSLTNNNEQFF.

J is TRBJ2-5 and V is TRBV5-1. The CDR3 has 15 amino acids. CDR1 is SGHRS and CDR2 is YFSETQ in the germline V gene. The CDR3 protein is CASSPVSPDQETQYF.

The chain uses TRBV2 and TRBJ2-1; with no DNA, the TCRdb D assignment of TRBD1 cannot be verified. Per the germline V gene, CDR1 is SNHLY and CDR2 is FYNNEI. CDR3 size: 12 residues. CDR3 amino acids: CASSERRQQQFF.

The chain has TRBV28 and TRBJ1-5. Germline loops: CDR1 MDHEN, CDR2 SYDVKM. The CDR3 contains 11 residues. CDR3 protein: CASQTGSPQHF.

This chain links TRBV24-1 with TRBJ2-6. CDR1 and CDR2 from the germline V gene are KGHDR and SFDVKD. The CDR3 is 17 amino acids. CDR3 in amino acids: CAILSPAFSAGANVLTF.

The chain recombines TRBV20-1 with TRBJ1-2. The germline gives CDR1 DFQATT, CDR2 SNEGSKA (reference sequence). This CDR3 is 13 amino acids long. The CDR3 sequence is CSARDSVRLGYTF.

The J gene is TRBJ2-3, the V gene TRBV5-7. TRBV5-7 is recorded as an ORF, its role being uncertain. The CDR3 covers 14 residues. CDR3 amino acids: CASSGQDSTNTQYF.

This chain links TRBV7-7 with TRBJ2-5; with no DNA, the TCRdb D assignment of TRBD1 cannot be verified. The CDR3 has 16 residues. Germline values: CDR1 SSHAT, CDR2 FNYEAQ (reference sequence). The CDR3 is CASSQGGRGYQETQYF. The variable domain in full, completed from reference TRBV7-7 and TRBJ2-5, reads GAGVSQSPRYKVTKRGQDVTLRCDPISSHATLYWYQQALGQGPEFLTYFNYEAQPDKSGLPSDRFSAERPEGSISTLTIQRTEQRDSAMYRCASSQGGRGYQETQYFGPGTRLLVL.

V gene TRBV10-3 combines with J gene TRBJ1-1; the TCRdb call, TRBD1, lacks DNA for checking. CDR3 length: 15 residues. Per the germline V gene, CDR1 is ENHRY and CDR2 is SYGVKD. This CDR3 reads CAISESNIAQDEAFF.

This chain connects TRBV6-6 to TRBJ2-1. Germline CDR1 is MNHNY and CDR2 is SVGAGI (reference sequence). The CDR3 has 12 amino acids. CDR3 in amino acids: CASSFLLDEQFF.

The chain combines TRBV7-2 with TRBJ2-5; absent DNA, TCRdb's TRBD2 call cannot be checked. Germline V gene sequence: CDR1 SGHTA, CDR2 FQGNSA. This CDR3 comprises 16 residues. Here the CDR3 reads CASSSPTSGGSRSQYF.

The rearrangement joins TRBV6-1 to TRBJ2-7. Germline CDR1 is MNHNS and CDR2 is SASEGT. The CDR3 runs to 14 residues. The CDR3 region is CASRPPARRWEQYF.

The chain uses TRBV28 and TRBJ2-7; with no DNA, the TCRdb D assignment of TRBD1 cannot be verified. The CDR3 extends over 15 amino acids. The V gene's germline CDR1 is MDHEN and CDR2 SYDVKM. The CDR3 loop is CASSLFGGYSYEQYF.

J is TRBJ1-5 and V is TRBV20-1; TCRdb's D gene call, TRBD1, goes unchecked for lack of DNA. CDR3 length: 15 residues. Germline V gives CDR1 DFQATT, CDR2 SNEGSKA (reference sequence). The CDR3 protein is CSARETGLPNQPQHF.

The rearrangement uses TRBV6-1 and TRBJ1-2; the D call of TRBD1 rests on TCRdb alone, since no DNA is present to check it. CDR1 and CDR2 (germline): MNHNS, SASEGT. The CDR3 has 14 amino acids. CDR3 protein: CASRLQGGNYGYTF.